This TCR beta chain was captured by sequencing in a study of OX40 agonist ivuxolimab in advanced cancers. About the research overall: Males comprised 70% to 90% of the group, whose mean age was approximately 60 years (range 23 to 79). Study results and limitations: Partial responders receiving 0.1-3.0 mg/kg showed among the lowest clonal expansion.

Only a few counts were recorded for this clone. What it binds is unknown. The table came from immunoSEQ multiplex PCR; TCRdb's copy has only in-frame clones and leaves some out. Of tens of thousands of clones listed, around four fifths were seen once; the top ten hold 3% to 4.5%. The source is an adult with an advanced solid tumor such as melanoma, head and neck, liver or kidney cancer. This specimen consisted of CD4+ or CD8+ T cells sorted from blood, obtained in a trial of the OX40 agonist ivuxolimab.

CDR3 amino acids: CASGSSEQYF. The DNA of the CDR3 is TGTGCCAGCGGTAGTAGTGAGCAGTACTTC. V and J are TRBV28 and TRBJ2-7; D is ambiguous. Germline loops: CDR1 MDHEN, CDR2 SYDVKM. The V end lost 8 bases, the J end lost 7 bases, and 9 bases lay between the germline ends. This CDR3 comprises 10 residues.